This T cell receptor beta chain comes out of a study of cytomegalovirus exposure and HLA in healthy donors. On this clone: The target antigen is unknown.

Overall study findings and caveats: In an earlier analysis, productive rearrangement rates for most beta V segments clustered near 90% or 30%.

13 Jbeta primers and 60 Vbeta primers were used for the PCR. The protocol was immunoSEQ multiplex PCR, while the TCRdb copy is restricted to in-frame clones and leaves out a portion. The sample shows 150,000 to 200,000 clones, about 71% of them seen only once. The sample taken for sequencing was PBMCs. This receptor was identified in a woman aged 40 to 50 in good health and CMV-seropositive.

The CDR3 coding sequence is TGTGCCAGCTCACCACCGGGACAGAGTAACACCGGGGAGCTGTTTTTT. It specifies CASSPPGQSNTGELFF. V gene TRBV18 combines with J gene TRBJ2-2; 7 bases agree with TRBD1. The junction had 3 bases not matched to a gene; V was cut back by 0 bases and J by 2 bases. In germline, CDR1 is KGHSH, CDR2 LQKENI. CDR3 length: 16 amino acids. Drawing the rest from reference TRBV18 and TRBJ2-2, the complete variable domain is NAGVMQNPRHLVRRRGQEARLRCSPMKGHSHVYWYRQLPEEGLKFMVYLQKENIIDESGMPKERFSAEFPKEGPSILRIQQVVRGDSAAYFCASSPPGQSNTGELFFGEGSRLTVL.